The clone carrying this TCR beta chain showed up many times. The antigen remains undetermined. Amplification targeted the TCR beta CDR3 regions, with RNA transcripts as the source material. First-round RT-PCR employed HTBI primers, with a second-round multiplex PCR after it. TCRdb reprocessed the multiplex PCR reads with MiXCR, giving one entry per CDR3 protein. The sample records almost 750,000 distinct CDR3 sequences, roughly 40% being singletons. The data belong to a study of Graves' ophthalmopathy and Graves' hyperthyroidism. Study-wide results and caveats: Appearing in blood as well were most expanded thyroid clonotypes above 0.001 frequency.

Excluded: other autoimmune disease, uncontrolled infection, pregnancy or lactation. Clinicians made diagnoses from clinical symptoms, serum thyroxine, TRAb, thyroid ultrasound and orbital computed tomography. The sequence came from an adult man with Graves' ophthalmopathy. The specimen sequenced was peripheral blood.

The CDR3 nucleotides are TGCAGTGCGGAGGACAGGGACTATGGCTACACCTTC. Protein sequence: CSAEDRDYGYTF. The V and J genes are TRBV20-1 and TRBJ1-2; 8 bases fit TRBD1. Germline assignment: CDR1 DFQATT and CDR2 SNEGSKA (reference sequence). The CDR3 contains 12 residues. V gave up 6 bases and J gave up 3 bases; unmatched junction bases: 3.